A single T cell receptor (beta chain) is shown here with its context. Its target is not known. The sample comes from a study of shared clonotypes between healthy human individuals. Study as a whole: CD4 naive and CD4 memory each took three plates per donor, while CD8 naive took two and CD8 memory one.

The assay used deep level. Some clones are missing from TCRdb's copy, which holds only in-frame ones; the method was immunoSEQ multiplex PCR. The table records some 2,000,000 clones, about 95% of them present only once. The CDR3 length is 15 residues. Germline V lookup: CDR1 ENHRY, CDR2 SYGVKD. With V trimmed by 6 bases and J by 4 bases, 8 bases remained unmatched. The naive CD8 subset, CD45RO-negative cells positively selected for CCR7, excluded terminally differentiated effector memory CD45RA+ cells. Findings of the study overall: The sharing of 5% to 5.5% of naive CD4 clonotypes was seen across a handful of donors. The researchers took only blood, and tissue repertoires probably look different.

The rearrangement joins TRBV10-3 to TRBJ2-3; 9 positions match TRBD1. Sequencing input: naive CD8+ T cells sorted from blood. This sequence originates from a man aged 18 to 35 in good health. The CDR3 protein is CAIRLQGALSDTQYF. Written as DNA, the CDR3 is TGTGCCATCAGACTACAGGGGGCGTTGTCAGATACGCAGTATTTT.